The 11 T cell receptor beta chains given below trace back to one sample, sequenced in a study (dated by TCRdb to about 2015). Libraries were prepared through 5' RACE. The data were produced on an Illumina MiSeq. The public sequencing data were trimmed at Q25 with fastp and processed into clonotypes with MiXCR by TCRdb, which kept only in-frame beta chains. For every CDR3 protein sequence, its rows merge into one entry that carries the most common genes and DNA. The sample data list about 55,000 distinct CDR3 sequences, and about 15% of these were observed just once. 2% to 2.5% of the sample is held by the ten biggest clonotypes. Sequenced input: naive CD4+ T cells sorted from blood. Per the publication, the cell subset or site label means: naive CD4+ T cells, CD4+CD45RA+CD25-. These receptors were obtained from a female donor with breast cancer.

As to this clonotype: A single base separates this from a much larger clone, so it may be a read error. The rearrangement uses TRBV5-1 and TRBJ2-1; TRBD1 might be the D (6 bases). Germline loops: CDR1 SGHRS, CDR2 YFSETQ. CDR3 length equals 13 residues. CDR3 in amino acids: CASSRDTYNEQCF. CDR3 bases: TGCGCCAGCAGCCGGGACACCTACAATGAGCAGTGCTTC. Drawing the rest from reference TRBV5-1 and TRBJ2-1, the complete variable domain is KAGVTQTPRYLIKTRGQQVTLSCSPISGHRSVSWYQQTPGQGLQFLFEYFSETQRNKGNFPGRFSGRQFSNSRSEMNVSTLELGDSALYLCASSRDTYNEQCFGPGTRLTVL.

This clonotype was picked up many times. The V and J genes are TRBV7-8 and TRBJ1-2; no clear D. Trimming cost V 2 bases and J 1 base, with 11 bases left between them. The CDR3 contains 15 residues. Germline V gene lookup returns CDR1 SGHVS and CDR2 FQNEAQ. CDR3 amino acids: CASSLQPGLNYGYTF. CDR3 DNA sequence: TGTGCCAGCAGCTTACAACCAGGACTTAACTATGGCTACACCTTC.

The chain has TRBV28 and TRBJ2-4; 10 bases line up with TRBD1. The CDR3 has 14 residues. J was trimmed by 16 bases and V by 6 bases; bases with no gene match: 15. The germline V gene encodes CDR1 MDHEN and CDR2 SYDVKM. DNA of the CDR3: TGTGCCAGCAGGCCCGGTGGACCGGGACAGGGGCCTTACTTC. Encoded protein: CASRPGGPGQGPYF.

This clonotype has ten or more counts. This rearrangement joins TRBV20-1 to TRBJ1-6; TRBD1 aligns across 9 bases. The junction had 8 bases not matched to a gene; V was cut back by 6 bases and J by 14 bases. The CDR3 is 12 amino acids. CDR1 is DFQATT, CDR2 SNEGSKA, per germline (reference sequence). CDR3 sequence: CSAAGTGRSLHF. The CDR3 coding sequence is TGCAGTGCAGCAGGGACAGGGAGGTCCCTCCACTTT.

The chain couples TRBV20-1 to TRBJ2-3, with D maybe TRBD1 (6 bases). This CDR3 region has 15 residues. Trimming took off 5 bases at V and 2 bases at J, with 17 bases between the two ends. Germline CDR1 and CDR2: DFQATT and SNEGSKA (reference sequence). The CDR3: CSAETDSRSTDTQYF. The DNA for the CDR3 is TGCAGTGCTGAAACGGACAGCCGTTCCACAGATACGCAGTATTTT.

J is TRBJ2-5 and V is TRBV5-1; D remains unclear. V was shortened by 0 bases and J by 4 bases, with 10 bases between the two germline ends. CDR1 is SGHRS and CDR2 is YFSETQ in the germline V gene. The CDR3 consists of 14 residues. DNA of the CDR3: TGCGCCAGCAGCTTGGGGGATACTACAGAGACCCAGTACTTC. It encodes CASSLGDTTETQYF.

This clonotype appeared a few times. The rearrangement uses TRBV13 and TRBJ1-1; no definite D call. This CDR3 comprises 12 residues. Germline V lookup: CDR1 PRHDT, CDR2 FYEKMQ (reference sequence). Trimming shortened V by 5 bases and J by 2 bases, and 6 bases separated the two germline ends. The CDR3 region is CASSRTNTEAFF. CDR3 in DNA: TGTGCCAGCAGCCGAACCAACACTGAAGCTTTCTTT.

This clonotype occurred a few times. The chain couples TRBV11-2 to TRBJ1-1; no reliable D call. V lost 1 base and J 6 bases, leaving 12 bases between the germline ends. This CDR3 is built from 14 residues. The germline gives CDR1 SGHAT, CDR2 FQNNGV. The chain's CDR3 is CASSLVGHTSEAFF. DNA for the CDR3: TGTGCCAGCAGCTTAGTCGGCCATACCTCTGAAGCTTTCTTT.

A single count supports this clonotype. A much larger clonotype is one base distant, so this may be a read error. This chain joins TRBV5-1 and TRBJ1-1; the D gene is possibly TRBD1 (5 bases). Trimming shortened V by 0 bases and J by 10 bases, and 10 bases separated the two germline ends. Germline CDR1 reads SGHRS; CDR2 reads YFSETQ. The CDR3 contains 12 residues. The CDR3 sequence is CASSLDRSGAFF. The CDR3 DNA sequence: TGCGCCAGCAGCTTGGACAGGAGTGGAGCTTTCTTT.

The chain carries TRBV7-9 and TRBJ1-5; D call uncertain. Germline lookup yields CDR1 SEHNR and CDR2 FQNEAQ (reference sequence). The CDR3 covers 12 residues. V was trimmed by 1 base and J by 9 bases, leaving 7 bases between them. CDR3 bases: TGTGCCAGCAGCTTAGAAGGTGGGCCCCAGCATTTT. This sequence encodes CASSLEGGPQHF.

Ten or more counts support this clonotype. CDR3 sequence reads: CASSFRNSVAYTF. The CDR3 region has the DNA TGTGCCAGCAGTTTTCGGAATTCCGTCGCCTACACCTTC. The V gene is TRBV27, the J gene TRBJ1-2; no definite D call. There are 13 residues in the CDR3. The germline CDR1 and CDR2 sequences are MNHEY and SMNVEV (reference sequence). Between the trimmed V and J ends, which lost 3 bases and 10 bases, there was a span of 15 bases.